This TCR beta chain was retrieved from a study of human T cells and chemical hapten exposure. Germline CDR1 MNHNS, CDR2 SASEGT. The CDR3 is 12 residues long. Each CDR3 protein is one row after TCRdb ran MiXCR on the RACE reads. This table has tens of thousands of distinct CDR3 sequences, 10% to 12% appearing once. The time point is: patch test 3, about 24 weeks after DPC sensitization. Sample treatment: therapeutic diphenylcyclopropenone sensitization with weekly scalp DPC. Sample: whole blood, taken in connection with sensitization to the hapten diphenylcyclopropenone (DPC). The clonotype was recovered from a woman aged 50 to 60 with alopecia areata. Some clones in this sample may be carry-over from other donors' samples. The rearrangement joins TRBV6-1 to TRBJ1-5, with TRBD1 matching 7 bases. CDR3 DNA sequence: TGTGCGCCCCAGGGGGTCAATCAGCCCCAGCATTTT. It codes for CAPQGVNQPQHF.